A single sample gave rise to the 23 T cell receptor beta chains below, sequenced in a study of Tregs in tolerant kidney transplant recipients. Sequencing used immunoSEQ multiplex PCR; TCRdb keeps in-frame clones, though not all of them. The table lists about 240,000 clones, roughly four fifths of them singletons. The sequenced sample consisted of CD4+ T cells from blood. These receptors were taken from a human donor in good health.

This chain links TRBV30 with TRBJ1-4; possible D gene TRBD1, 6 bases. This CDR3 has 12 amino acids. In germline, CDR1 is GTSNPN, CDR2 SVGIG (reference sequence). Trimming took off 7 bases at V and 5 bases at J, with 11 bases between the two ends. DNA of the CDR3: TGTGCCTTACAGGGCTCGAATGAAAAACTGTTTTTT. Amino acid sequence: CALQGSNEKLFF.

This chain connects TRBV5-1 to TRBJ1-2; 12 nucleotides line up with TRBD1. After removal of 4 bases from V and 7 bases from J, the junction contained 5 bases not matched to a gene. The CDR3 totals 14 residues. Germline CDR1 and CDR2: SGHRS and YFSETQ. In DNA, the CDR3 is TGCGCCAGCAGCCCGGGGACAGGGGGCTTTGGCTACACCTTC. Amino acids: CASSPGTGGFGYTF. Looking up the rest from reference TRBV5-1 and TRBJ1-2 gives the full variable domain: KAGVTQTPRYLIKTRGQQVTLSCSPISGHRSVSWYQQTPGQGLQFLFEYFSETQRNKGNFPGRFSGRQFSNSRSEMNVSTLELGDSALYLCASSPGTGGFGYTFGSGTRLTVV.

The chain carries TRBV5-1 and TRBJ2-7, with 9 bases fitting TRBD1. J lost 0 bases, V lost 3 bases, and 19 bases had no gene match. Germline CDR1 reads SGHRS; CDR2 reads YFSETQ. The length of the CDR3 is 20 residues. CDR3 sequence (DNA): TGCGCCAGCAGCTCTGGTGCGCCCGGGACAGGGTGGCGGGACTCCTACGAGCAGTACTTC. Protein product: CASSSGAPGTGWRDSYEQYF. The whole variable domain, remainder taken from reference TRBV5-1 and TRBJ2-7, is KAGVTQTPRYLIKTRGQQVTLSCSPISGHRSVSWYQQTPGQGLQFLFEYFSETQRNKGNFPGRFSGRQFSNSRSEMNVSTLELGDSALYLCASSSGAPGTGWRDSYEQYFGPGTRLTVT.

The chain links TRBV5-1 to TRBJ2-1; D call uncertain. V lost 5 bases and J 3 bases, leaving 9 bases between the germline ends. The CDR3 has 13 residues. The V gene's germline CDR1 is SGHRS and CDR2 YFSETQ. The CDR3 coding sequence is TGCGCCAGCAGTCCGCATTTCTACAATGAGCAGTTCTTC. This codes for CASSPHFYNEQFF.

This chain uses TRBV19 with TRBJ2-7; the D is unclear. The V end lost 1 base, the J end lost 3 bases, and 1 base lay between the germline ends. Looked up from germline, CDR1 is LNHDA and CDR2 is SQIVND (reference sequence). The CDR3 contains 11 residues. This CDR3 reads CASSIGYEQYF. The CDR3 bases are TGTGCCAGTAGTATAGGCTACGAGCAGTACTTC.

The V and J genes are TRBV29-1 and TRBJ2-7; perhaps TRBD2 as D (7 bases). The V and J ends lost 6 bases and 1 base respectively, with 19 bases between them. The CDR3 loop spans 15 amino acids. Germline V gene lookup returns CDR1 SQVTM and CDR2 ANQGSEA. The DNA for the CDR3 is TGCAGCGTGACCCCCCGGGGGGCTCGATCCTACGAGCAGTACTTC. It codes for CSVTPRGARSYEQYF.

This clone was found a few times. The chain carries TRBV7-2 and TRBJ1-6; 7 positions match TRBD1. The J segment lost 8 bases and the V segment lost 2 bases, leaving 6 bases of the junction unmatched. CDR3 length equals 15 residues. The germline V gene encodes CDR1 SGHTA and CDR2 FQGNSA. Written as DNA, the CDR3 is TGTGCCAGCAGCTTACAGAGTGACAGGGATTCACCCCTCCACTTT. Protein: CASSLQSDRDSPLHF.

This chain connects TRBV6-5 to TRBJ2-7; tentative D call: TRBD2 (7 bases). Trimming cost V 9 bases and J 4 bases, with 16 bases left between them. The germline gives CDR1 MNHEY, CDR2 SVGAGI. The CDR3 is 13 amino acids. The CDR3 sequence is CASRGGGPYEQYF. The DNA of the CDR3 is TGTGCCAGTAGGGGGGGAGGACCTTACGAGCAGTACTTC.

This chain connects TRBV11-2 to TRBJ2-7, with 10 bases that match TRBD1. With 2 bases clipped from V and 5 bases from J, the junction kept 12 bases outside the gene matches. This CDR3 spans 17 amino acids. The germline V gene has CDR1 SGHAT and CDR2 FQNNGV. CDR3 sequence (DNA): TGTGCCAGCAGCTTATTATGGGGGGGACAGGGGTCCCACGAGCAGTACTTC. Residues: CASSLLWGGQGSHEQYF.

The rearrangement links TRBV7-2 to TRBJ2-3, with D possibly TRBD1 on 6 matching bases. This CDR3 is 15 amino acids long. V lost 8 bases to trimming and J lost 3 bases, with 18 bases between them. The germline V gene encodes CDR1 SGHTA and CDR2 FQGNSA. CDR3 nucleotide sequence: TGTGCCAGCGCCGGTTTGGGCCAGGGGACAGATACGCAGTATTTT. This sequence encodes CASAGLGQGTDTQYF.

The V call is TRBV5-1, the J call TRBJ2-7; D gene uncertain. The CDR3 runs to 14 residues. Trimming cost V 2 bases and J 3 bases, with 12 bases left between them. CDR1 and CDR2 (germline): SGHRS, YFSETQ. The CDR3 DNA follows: TGCGCCAGCAGCTTAAAAACAGCGTACTACGAGCAGTACTTC. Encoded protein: CASSLKTAYYEQYF.

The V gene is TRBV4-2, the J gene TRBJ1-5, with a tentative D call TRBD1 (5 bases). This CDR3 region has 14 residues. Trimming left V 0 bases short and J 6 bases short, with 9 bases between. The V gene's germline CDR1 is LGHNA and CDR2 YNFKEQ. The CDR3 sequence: CASSQERGSQPQHF. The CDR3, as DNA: TGTGCCAGCAGCCAAGAGCGGGGGTCTCAGCCCCAGCATTTT.

CDR3 sequence reads: CASSLDTANYGYTF. The CDR3 DNA reads TGCGCCAGCAGCTTGGACACCGCTAACTATGGCTACACCTTC. The chain links TRBV5-1 to TRBJ1-2; D gene uncertain. This CDR3 is built from 14 residues. Trimming left V 0 bases short and J 0 bases short, with 6 bases between. CDR1 is SGHRS and CDR2 is YFSETQ in the germline V gene.

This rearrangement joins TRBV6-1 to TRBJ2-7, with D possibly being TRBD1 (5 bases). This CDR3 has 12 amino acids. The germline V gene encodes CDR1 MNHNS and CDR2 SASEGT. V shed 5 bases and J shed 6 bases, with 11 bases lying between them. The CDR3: CASSSRVGEQYF. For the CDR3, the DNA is TGTGCCAGCAGTTCCAGGGTTGGCGAGCAGTACTTC.

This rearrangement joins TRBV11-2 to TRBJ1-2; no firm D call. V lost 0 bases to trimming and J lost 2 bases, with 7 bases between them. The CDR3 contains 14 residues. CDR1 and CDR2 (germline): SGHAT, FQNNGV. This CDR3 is CASSLEGGNYGYTF. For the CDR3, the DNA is TGTGCCAGCAGCTTAGAGGGCGGCAACTATGGCTACACCTTC.

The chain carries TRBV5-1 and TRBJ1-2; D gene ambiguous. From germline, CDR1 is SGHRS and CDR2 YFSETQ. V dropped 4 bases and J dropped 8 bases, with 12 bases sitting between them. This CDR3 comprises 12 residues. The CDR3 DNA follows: TGCGCCAGCAGCCCCGACGTGAACGGCTACACCTTC. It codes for CASSPDVNGYTF.

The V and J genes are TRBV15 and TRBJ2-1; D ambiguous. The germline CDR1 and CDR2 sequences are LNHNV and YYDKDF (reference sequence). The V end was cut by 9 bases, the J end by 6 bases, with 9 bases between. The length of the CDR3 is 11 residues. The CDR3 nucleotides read TGTGCCACTTTTTCTTTCAATGAGCAGTTCTTC. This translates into CATFSFNEQFF.

In nucleotides, the CDR3 is TGTGCCAGCAGCTTAGCTGGGGACCGGGAGCTGTTTTTT. As protein: CASSLAGDRELFF. The chain recombines TRBV11-2 with TRBJ2-2, with D tentatively TRBD1 or TRBD2 (5 bases each). Germline V gives CDR1 SGHAT, CDR2 FQNNGV. Trimming left V 1 base short and J 9 bases short, with 9 bases between. The CDR3 runs 13 residues.

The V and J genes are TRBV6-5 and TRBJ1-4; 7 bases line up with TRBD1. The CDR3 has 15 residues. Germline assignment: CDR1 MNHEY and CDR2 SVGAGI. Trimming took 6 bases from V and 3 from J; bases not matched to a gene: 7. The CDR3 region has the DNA TGTGCCAGCAGCACCGACAGGGCGCCTAATGAAAAACTGTTTTTT. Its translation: CASSTDRAPNEKLFF.

The DNA of the CDR3 is TGTGCCAGCGGGCAGCGGGGGGGAGAGACCCAGTACTTC. Translation gives CASGQRGGETQYF. The chain uses TRBV6-1 and TRBJ2-5; 10 positions agree with TRBD2. The CDR3 has 13 residues. Germline CDR1 MNHNS, CDR2 SASEGT. V was pared by 8 bases and J by 4 bases, with 4 bases of the junction left unmatched.

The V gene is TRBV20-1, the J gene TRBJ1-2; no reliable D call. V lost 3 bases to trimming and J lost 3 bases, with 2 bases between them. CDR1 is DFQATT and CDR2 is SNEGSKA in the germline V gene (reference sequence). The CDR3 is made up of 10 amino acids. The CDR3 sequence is CSARYYGYTF. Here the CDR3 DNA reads TGCAGTGCTAGGTACTATGGCTACACCTTC.

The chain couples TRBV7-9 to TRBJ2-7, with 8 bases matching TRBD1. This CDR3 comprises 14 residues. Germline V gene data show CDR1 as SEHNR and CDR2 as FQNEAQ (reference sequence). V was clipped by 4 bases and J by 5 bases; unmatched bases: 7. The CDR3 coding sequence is TGTGCCAGCAGCTCTTCAGGGGGCGGGAACGAGCAGTACTTC. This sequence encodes CASSSSGGGNEQYF.

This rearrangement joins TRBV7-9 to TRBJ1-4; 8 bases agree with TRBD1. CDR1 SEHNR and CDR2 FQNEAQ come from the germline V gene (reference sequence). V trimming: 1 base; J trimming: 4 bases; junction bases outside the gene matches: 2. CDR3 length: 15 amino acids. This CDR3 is CASSLGDRINEKLFF. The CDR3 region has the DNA TGTGCCAGCAGCTTAGGGGACAGGATTAATGAAAAACTGTTTTTT.